This T cell receptor beta chain was identified during a study of identical twins. Study-level points and caveats: Analyses based on zero insertions could be partly confounded by invariant MAIT and iNKT cells. Cord blood's abundant beta clonotypes had fewer insertions, unlike memory repertoires.

For this clonotype: What it binds is not known.

MiXCR was run by TCRdb on the 5' RACE reads, yielding one entry per CDR3 protein. The sample has 1.5 million to 2 million distinct CDR3 sequences; roughly a third are singletons. CDR3 length: 17 residues. Germline CDR1 and CDR2: MNHEY and SMNVEV (reference sequence). The V gene is TRBV27, the J gene TRBJ2-1; 7 bases are shared with TRBD1. The DNA matches TRBJ2-7 better at its end, which makes the J call doubtful. The sequencing sample was made of cord blood. This TCR was sampled from a newborn girl in good health. CDR3 protein: CASSSYGQDSSYNEQYF. The CDR3, as DNA: TGTGCCAGCAGTTCATACGGACAGGATAGCTCCTACAATGAGCAGTACTTC.